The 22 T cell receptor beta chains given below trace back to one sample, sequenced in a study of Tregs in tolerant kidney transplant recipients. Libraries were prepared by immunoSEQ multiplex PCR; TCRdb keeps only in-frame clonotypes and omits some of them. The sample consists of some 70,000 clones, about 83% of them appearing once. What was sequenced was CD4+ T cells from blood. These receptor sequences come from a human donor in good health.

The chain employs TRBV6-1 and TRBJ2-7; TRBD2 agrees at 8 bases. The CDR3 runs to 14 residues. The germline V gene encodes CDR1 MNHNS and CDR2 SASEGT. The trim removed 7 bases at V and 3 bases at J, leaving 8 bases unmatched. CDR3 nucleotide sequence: TGTGCCAGCACCCGGGGGGGCAGTATCTACGAGCAGTACTTC. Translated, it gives CASTRGGSIYEQYF.

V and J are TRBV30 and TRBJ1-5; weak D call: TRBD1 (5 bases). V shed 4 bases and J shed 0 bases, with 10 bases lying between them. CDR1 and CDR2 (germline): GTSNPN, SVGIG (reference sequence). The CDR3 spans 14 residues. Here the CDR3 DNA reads TGTGCCTGGACTACCACAGGTAGCAATCAGCCCCAGCATTTT. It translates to CAWTTTGSNQPQHF.

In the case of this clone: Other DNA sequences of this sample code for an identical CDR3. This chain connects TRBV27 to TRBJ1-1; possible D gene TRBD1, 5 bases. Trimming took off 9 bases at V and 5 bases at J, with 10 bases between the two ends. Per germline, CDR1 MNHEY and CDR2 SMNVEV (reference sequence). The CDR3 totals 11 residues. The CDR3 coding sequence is TGTGCCAGTTCACGGGGGACTGAAGCTTTCTTT. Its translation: CASSRGTEAFF.

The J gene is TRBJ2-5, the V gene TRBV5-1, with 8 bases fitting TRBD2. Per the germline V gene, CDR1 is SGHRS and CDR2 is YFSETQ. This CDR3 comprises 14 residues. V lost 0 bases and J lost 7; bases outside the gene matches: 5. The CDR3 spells CASSLEAGGGTQYF. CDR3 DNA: TGCGCCAGCAGCTTGGAGGCGGGGGGAGGGACCCAGTACTTC. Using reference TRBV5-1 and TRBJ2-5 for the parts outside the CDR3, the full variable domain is KAGVTQTPRYLIKTRGQQVTLSCSPISGHRSVSWYQQTPGQGLQFLFEYFSETQRNKGNFPGRFSGRQFSNSRSEMNVSTLELGDSALYLCASSLEAGGGTQYFGPGTRLLVL.

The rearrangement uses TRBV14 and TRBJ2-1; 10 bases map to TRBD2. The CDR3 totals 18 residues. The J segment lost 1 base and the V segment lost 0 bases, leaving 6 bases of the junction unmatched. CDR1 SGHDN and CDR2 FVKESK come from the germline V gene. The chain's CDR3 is CASSQDGRAGGSYNEQFF. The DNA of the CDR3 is TGTGCCAGCAGCCAAGATGGGCGAGCGGGGGGGTCCTACAATGAGCAGTTCTTC.

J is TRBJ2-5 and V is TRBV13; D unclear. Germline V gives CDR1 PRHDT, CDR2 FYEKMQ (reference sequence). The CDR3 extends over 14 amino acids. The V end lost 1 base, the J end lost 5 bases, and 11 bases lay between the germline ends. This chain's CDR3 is CASSLVGHGETQYF. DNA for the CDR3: TGTGCCAGCAGCTTAGTCGGGCACGGGGAGACCCAGTACTTC.

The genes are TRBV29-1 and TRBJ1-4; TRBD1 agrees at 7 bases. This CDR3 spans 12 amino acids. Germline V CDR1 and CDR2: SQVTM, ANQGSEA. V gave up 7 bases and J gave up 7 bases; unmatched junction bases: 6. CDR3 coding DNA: TGCAGCGCCGGGGACAGTGGTGAAAAACTGTTTTTT. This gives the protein CSAGDSGEKLFF. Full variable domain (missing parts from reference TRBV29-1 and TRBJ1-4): SAVISQKPSRDICQRGTSLTIQCQVDSQVTMMFWYRQQPGQSLTLIATANQGSEATYESGFVIDKFPISRPNLTFSTLTVSNMSPEDSSIYLCSAGDSGEKLFFGSGTQLSVL.

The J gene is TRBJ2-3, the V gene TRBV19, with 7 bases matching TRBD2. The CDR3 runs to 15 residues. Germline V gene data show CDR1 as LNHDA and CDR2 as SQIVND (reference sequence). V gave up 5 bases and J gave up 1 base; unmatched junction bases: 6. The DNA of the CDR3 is TGTGCCAGTAGTCCCGACCGGGGGGGCACAGATACGCAGTATTTT. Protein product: CASSPDRGGTDTQYF.

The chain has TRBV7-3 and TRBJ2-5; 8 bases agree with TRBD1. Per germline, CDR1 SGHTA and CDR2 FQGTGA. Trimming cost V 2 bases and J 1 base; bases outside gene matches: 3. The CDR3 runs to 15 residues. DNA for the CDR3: TGTGCCAGCAGCTTAGGGGACAGGTCCCAAGAGACCCAGTACTTC. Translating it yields CASSLGDRSQETQYF.

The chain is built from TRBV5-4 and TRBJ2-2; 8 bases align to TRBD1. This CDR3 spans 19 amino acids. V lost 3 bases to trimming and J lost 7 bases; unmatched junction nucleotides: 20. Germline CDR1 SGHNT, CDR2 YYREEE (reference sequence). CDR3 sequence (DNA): TGTGCCAGCAGCTCGGATCTTAAAGGCTCGGCAGGGGGCCGCGGGGAGCTGTTTTTT. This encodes CASSSDLKGSAGGRGELFF.

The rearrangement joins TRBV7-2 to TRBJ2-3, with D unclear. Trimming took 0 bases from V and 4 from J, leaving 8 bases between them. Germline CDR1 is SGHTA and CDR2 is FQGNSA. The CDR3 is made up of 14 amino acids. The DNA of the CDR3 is TGTGCCAGCAGCTTAGCGGGCAACGCAGATACGCAGTATTTT. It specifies CASSLAGNADTQYF.

The DNA for the CDR3 is TGTGCCGCGGGGCGAAGCGGGGATGGTGAGCAGTTCTTC. Its translation is CAAGRSGDGEQFF. This chain joins TRBV28 and TRBJ2-1, with 7 bases aligning to TRBD2. V lost 11 bases and J lost 9; bases outside the gene matches: 13. CDR3 length: 13 amino acids. The germline V gene encodes CDR1 MDHEN and CDR2 SYDVKM.

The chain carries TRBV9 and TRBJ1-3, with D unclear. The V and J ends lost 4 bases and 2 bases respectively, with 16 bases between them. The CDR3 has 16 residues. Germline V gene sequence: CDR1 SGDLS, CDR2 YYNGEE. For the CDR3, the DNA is TGTGCCAGCAGCTCCCATACGGGATCCACTGGAAACACCATATATTTT. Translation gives CASSSHTGSTGNTIYF.

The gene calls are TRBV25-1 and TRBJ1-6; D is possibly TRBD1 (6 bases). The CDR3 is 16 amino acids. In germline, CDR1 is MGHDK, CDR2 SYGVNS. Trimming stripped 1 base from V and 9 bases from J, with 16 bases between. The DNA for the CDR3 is TGTGCCAGCAGTGAATCAGTGACAGGTGTCAGTTCACCCCTCCACTTT. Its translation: CASSESVTGVSSPLHF.

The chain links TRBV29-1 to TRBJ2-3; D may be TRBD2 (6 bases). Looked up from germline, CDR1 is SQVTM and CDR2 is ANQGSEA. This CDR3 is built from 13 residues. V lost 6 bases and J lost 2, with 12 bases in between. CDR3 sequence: CSVVTRHTDTQYF. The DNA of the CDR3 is TGCAGCGTCGTGACTAGACACACAGATACGCAGTATTTT.

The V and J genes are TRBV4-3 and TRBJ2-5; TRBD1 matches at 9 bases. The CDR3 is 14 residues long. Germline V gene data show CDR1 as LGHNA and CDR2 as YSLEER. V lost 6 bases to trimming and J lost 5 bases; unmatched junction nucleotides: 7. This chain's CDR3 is CASRMDRGTETQYF. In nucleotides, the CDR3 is TGCGCCAGCAGAATGGACAGGGGAACGGAGACCCAGTACTTC.

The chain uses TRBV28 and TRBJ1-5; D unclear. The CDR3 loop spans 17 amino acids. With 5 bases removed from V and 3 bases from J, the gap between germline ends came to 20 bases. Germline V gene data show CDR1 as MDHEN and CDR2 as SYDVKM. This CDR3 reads CASSPRLGLPANQPQHF. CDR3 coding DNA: TGTGCCAGCAGTCCCCGGCTGGGCCTACCAGCCAATCAGCCCCAGCATTTT.

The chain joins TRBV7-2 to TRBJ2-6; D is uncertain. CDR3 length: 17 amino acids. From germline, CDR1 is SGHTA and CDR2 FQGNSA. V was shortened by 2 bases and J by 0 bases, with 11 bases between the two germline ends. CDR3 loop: CASSLTHRSSGANVLTF. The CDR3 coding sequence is TGTGCCAGCAGCTTAACGCATCGGAGCTCTGGGGCCAACGTCCTGACTTTC.

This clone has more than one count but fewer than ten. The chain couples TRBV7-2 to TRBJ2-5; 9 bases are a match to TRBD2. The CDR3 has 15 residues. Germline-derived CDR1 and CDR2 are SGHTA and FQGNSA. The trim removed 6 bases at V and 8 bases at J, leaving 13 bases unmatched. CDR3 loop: CASSLIPWTSDTQYF. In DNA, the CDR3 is TGTGCCAGCAGTCTCATCCCCTGGACTAGCGACACCCAGTACTTC.

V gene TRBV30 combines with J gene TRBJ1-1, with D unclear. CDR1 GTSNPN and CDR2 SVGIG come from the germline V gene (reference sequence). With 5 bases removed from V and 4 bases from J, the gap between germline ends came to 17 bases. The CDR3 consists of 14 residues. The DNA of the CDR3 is TGTGCCTGGCGGCGGGCAGGTGAAATCACTGAAGCTTTCTTT. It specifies CAWRRAGEITEAFF.

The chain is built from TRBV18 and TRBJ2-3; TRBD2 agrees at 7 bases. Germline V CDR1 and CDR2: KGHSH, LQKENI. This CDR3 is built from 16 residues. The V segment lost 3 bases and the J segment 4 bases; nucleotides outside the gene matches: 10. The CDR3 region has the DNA TGTGCCAGCTCACCGTCGAGGGGAGGGGCTGCAGATACGCAGTATTTT. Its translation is CASSPSRGGAADTQYF.

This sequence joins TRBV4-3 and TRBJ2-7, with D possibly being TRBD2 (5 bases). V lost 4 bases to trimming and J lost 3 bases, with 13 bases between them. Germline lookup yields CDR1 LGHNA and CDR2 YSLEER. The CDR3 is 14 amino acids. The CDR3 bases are TGCGCCAGCAGCCTGGACTTGGGGAACTACGAGCAGTACTTC. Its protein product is CASSLDLGNYEQYF.